Below, 23 T cell receptor beta chains from the same sample are listed, as sequenced in a study of CD8+ T cells in alopecia areata. The authors extracted RNA and reverse transcribed it into cDNA as the sequencing template. Sequencing was performed with immunoSEQ multiplex PCR; in TCRdb, only in-frame clones are kept and a portion is missing. Counted here are some 150,000 clones, 45% to 60% occurring once; the ten biggest clones make up roughly a fifth. The source material was CD8+ T cells sorted from blood, sampled at week 0. These receptors were collected from a human donor with alopecia areata.

V is TRBV19 and J is TRBJ2-5; D perhaps matches TRBD2 (5 bases). The CDR3 runs 14 residues. Per the germline V gene, CDR1 is LNHDA and CDR2 is SQIVND (reference sequence). The ends were cut back, 3 bases at V and 0 bases at J, with 8 bases in the middle. CDR3 amino acids: CASSIVGDQETQYF. The CDR3 coding sequence is TGTGCCAGTAGTATCGTCGGGGACCAAGAGACCCAGTACTTC.

The gene calls are TRBV30 and TRBJ2-4, with D perhaps given as TRBD1 or TRBD2 (6 bases each). V was clipped by 3 bases and J by 9 bases, with 12 bases between them. This CDR3 is 12 amino acids long. Germline CDR1 reads GTSNPN; CDR2 reads SVGIG (reference sequence). The DNA of the CDR3 is TGTGCCTGGAGCGGGGGCGAACGCATTCAGTACTTC. It is translated as CAWSGGERIQYF.

V gene TRBV9 combines with J gene TRBJ2-7, with D maybe TRBD2 (5 bases). This CDR3 is built from 14 residues. Germline loops: CDR1 SGDLS, CDR2 YYNGEE. Trimming pared 4 bases from V and 0 bases from J, leaving 11 bases between. The CDR3 loop is CASSPRLSSYEQYF. DNA for the CDR3: TGTGCCAGCAGCCCCCGACTATCCTCCTACGAGCAGTACTTC.

This clone has only one observation. The rearrangement uses TRBV6-5 and TRBJ2-7; TRBD1 agrees at 8 bases. The germline CDR1 and CDR2 sequences are MNHEY and SVGAGI. J gave up 3 bases and V 6 bases, and 10 bases lay outside the gene matches. The CDR3 covers 15 residues. DNA of the CDR3: TGTGCCAGCAGCTTGAGGCCAGGGGGCTTCTACGAGCAGTACTTC. This encodes CASSLRPGGFYEQYF.

As regards this clone: Other DNA variants within this sample encode the same CDR3. The chain couples TRBV30 to TRBJ1-1, with D hard to call. Looked up from germline, CDR1 is GTSNPN and CDR2 is SVGIG (reference sequence). The V end was cut by 1 base, the J end by 1 base, with 4 bases between. The CDR3 contains 12 residues. The CDR3 region is CAWSGGNTEAFF. Here the CDR3 DNA reads TGTGCCTGGAGTGGAGGGAACACTGAAGCTTTCTTT.

The chain has TRBV10-2 and TRBJ1-2; unclear D gene. The length of the CDR3 is 11 residues. From germline, CDR1 is WSHSY and CDR2 SAAADI. V dropped 3 bases and J dropped 8 bases, with 7 bases sitting between them. The CDR3 reads CASSDSLGYTF. For the CDR3, the DNA is TGCGCCAGCAGTGATAGTCTAGGCTACACCTTC.

V is TRBV30 and J is TRBJ2-3, with TRBD2 matching over 8 bases. The CDR3 covers 17 residues. V shed 5 bases and J 4 bases; nucleotides not matched to a gene: 17. Germline CDR1 GTSNPN, CDR2 SVGIG (reference sequence). The DNA for the CDR3 is TGTGCCTGGGACCTAGCGAACCTCCGGACTAGCCCAGATACGCAGTATTTT. This gives the protein CAWDLANLRTSPDTQYF.

This clone was counted between two and nine times. The rearrangement uses TRBV2 and TRBJ2-3; D remains unclear. The CDR3 totals 11 residues. Germline assignment: CDR1 SNHLY and CDR2 FYNNEI. V gave up 4 bases and J gave up 5 bases, with 4 bases separating them. This CDR3 is CASSAEDTQYF. The CDR3 DNA reads as TGTGCCAGCAGTGCGGAAGATACGCAGTATTTT.

The genes are TRBV4-3 and TRBJ2-3; TRBD2 might be the D (6 bases). The CDR3 consists of 16 residues. From germline, CDR1 is LGHNA and CDR2 YSLEER. Deletions cut 1 base from V and 2 bases from J, with 13 bases between. CDR3 loop: CASSQVWRGLTDTQYF. The CDR3 DNA is TGCGCCAGCAGCCAAGTATGGCGGGGACTCACAGATACGCAGTATTTT.

The CDR3: CAWSPTTNEKLFF. The CDR3 DNA reads TGTGCCTGGTCCCCCACAACTAATGAAAAACTGTTTTTT. The V call is TRBV30, the J call TRBJ1-4; D not resolved. This CDR3 comprises 13 residues. V lost 5 bases and J 0 bases, leaving 7 bases between the germline ends. Germline lookup yields CDR1 GTSNPN and CDR2 SVGIG (reference sequence).

This rearrangement joins TRBV25-1 to TRBJ1-2; D might be TRBD1 (5 bases). V lost 5 bases and J lost 3, with 13 bases in between. Germline CDR1 is MGHDK and CDR2 is SYGVNS. This CDR3 region has 14 residues. This CDR3 reads CASSTNGDYYGYTF. Here the CDR3 DNA reads TGTGCCAGCAGTACAAACGGGGACTACTATGGCTACACCTTC.

The chain recombines TRBV2 with TRBJ2-1; D could derive from TRBD1 or TRBD2 (5 bases each). V gave up 7 bases and J gave up 0 bases, with 19 bases separating them. The CDR3 extends over 17 amino acids. CDR1 and CDR2 from the germline V gene are SNHLY and FYNNEI. CDR3 bases: TGTGCCAGCAACGAGGCGGAGGACACAAGCTCCTACAATGAGCAGTTCTTC. This sequence encodes CASNEAEDTSSYNEQFF. Filled out from reference TRBV2 and TRBJ2-1, the complete variable domain reads EPEVTQTPSHQVTQMGQEVILRCVPISNHLYFYWYRQILGQKVEFLVSFYNNEISEKSEIFDDQFSVERPDGSNFTLKIRSTKLEDSAMYFCASNEAEDTSSYNEQFFGPGTRLTVL.

The chain recombines TRBV30 with TRBJ2-7; the D is unclear. CDR1 GTSNPN and CDR2 SVGIG come from the germline V gene (reference sequence). The CDR3 contains 11 residues. Trimming stripped 4 bases from V and 3 bases from J, with 7 bases between. CDR3 in amino acids: CAWTASYEQYF. CDR3 in DNA: TGTGCCTGGACGGCTAGCTACGAGCAGTACTTC.

The chain combines TRBV30 with TRBJ2-7; D unresolved. Germline lookup yields CDR1 GTSNPN and CDR2 SVGIG (reference sequence). This CDR3 region has 12 residues. Trimming removed 2 bases at V and 4 bases at J, with 9 bases between. The DNA for the CDR3 is TGTGCCTGGAGTCTGGCTGGGTACGAGCAGTACTTC. The encoded protein is CAWSLAGYEQYF. Based on the CDR3 plus reference TRBV30 and TRBJ2-7, the full variable domain is SQTIHQWPATLVQPVGSPLSLECTVEGTSNPNLYWYRQAAGRGLQLLFYSVGIGQISSEVPQNLSASRPQDRQFILSSKKLLLSDSGFYLCAWSLAGYEQYFGPGTRLTVT.

The sample holds a few counts of this clone. This chain connects TRBV29-1 to TRBJ1-2; 7 bases agree with TRBD1. The germline gives CDR1 SQVTM, CDR2 ANQGSEA. This CDR3 region has 12 residues. V was pared by 4 bases and J by 8 bases, with 7 bases of the junction left unmatched. The CDR3 DNA follows: TGCAGCGTTGTCGAGGGACAGCTAGGCTACACCTTC. The encoded protein is CSVVEGQLGYTF.

The chain carries TRBV29-1 and TRBJ2-3; D not resolved. Germline CDR1 reads SQVTM; CDR2 reads ANQGSEA. Trimming pared 7 bases from V and 2 bases from J, leaving 10 bases between. This CDR3 is 12 amino acids long. The CDR3 loop is CSAITNTDTQYF. The CDR3, as DNA: TGCAGCGCCATCACAAACACAGATACGCAGTATTTT.

The V call is TRBV10-2, the J call TRBJ2-7; 10 nucleotides match TRBD2. V lost 7 bases and J lost 0; bases outside the gene matches: 6. This CDR3 has 15 amino acids. Germline V gene sequence: CDR1 WSHSY, CDR2 SAAADI. DNA of the CDR3: TGCGCCAGCACTCAACTAGCGGGGAGCTCCTACGAGCAGTACTTC. It encodes CASTQLAGSSYEQYF.

This clone was recorded once. Sequence at one end of the junction differs from germline and may be a read error. The chain has TRBV5-1 and TRBJ2-3, with 11 nucleotides matching TRBD2. The germline gives CDR1 SGHRS, CDR2 YFSETQ. The CDR3 length is 15 residues. The CDR3 region is CASSLGLADTDTQYF. CDR3 coding DNA: TGCGCCAGCAGTTTGGGACTAGCGGACACAGATACGCAGTATTTT.

V usage is TRBV9 and J usage is TRBJ2-3; D not certain. Germline CDR1 reads SGDLS; CDR2 reads YYNGEE. The CDR3 consists of 13 residues. The V end lost 4 bases, the J end lost 4 bases, and 10 bases lay between the germline ends. The CDR3 DNA reads as TGTGCCAGCAGCCTCCGGGCAGCAGATACGCAGTATTTT. This sequence encodes CASSLRAADTQYF.

The V gene is TRBV2, the J gene TRBJ2-5; the match to TRBD2 covers 7 bases. There are 11 residues in the CDR3. Germline trimming cut 6 bases from V and 5 bases from J; bases unmatched to any gene: 0. Germline V gene data show CDR1 as SNHLY and CDR2 as FYNNEI. The CDR3 DNA is TGTGCCAGCAGACTAGCGGAGACCCAGTACTTC. The encoded protein is CASRLAETQYF.

The chain employs TRBV4-1 and TRBJ1-6; D is uncertain. This CDR3 is 12 amino acids long. Trimming cost V 0 bases and J 10 bases, with 4 bases left between them. Germline CDR1 and CDR2: MGHRA and YSYEKL. CDR3 DNA sequence: TGCGCCAGCAGCCAAGATGGCTCACCCCTCCACTTT. This codes for CASSQDGSPLHF.

The chain is built from TRBV30 and TRBJ1-2; TRBD1 is a possible D gene (6 bases). V was cut by 3 bases and J by 8 bases, with 16 bases left in between. CDR1 and CDR2 (germline): GTSNPN, SVGIG (reference sequence). The CDR3 covers 13 residues. DNA of the CDR3: TGTGCCTGGAGAGGTGGCAGGGGAGCAGGCTACACCTTC. This codes for CAWRGGRGAGYTF. The complete variable domain, with remaining parts taken from reference TRBV30 and TRBJ1-2, reads SQTIHQWPATLVQPVGSPLSLECTVEGTSNPNLYWYRQAAGRGLQLLFYSVGIGQISSEVPQNLSASRPQDRQFILSSKKLLLSDSGFYLCAWRGGRGAGYTFGSGTRLTVV.

This clone occurred once. The CDR3 sequence is CASSLEQFTDTQYF. CDR3 sequence (DNA): TGTGCCAGCAGTTTAGAACAGTTCACAGATACGCAGTATTTT. The chain uses TRBV27 and TRBJ2-3; D gene uncertain. CDR1 MNHEY and CDR2 SMNVEV come from the germline V gene (reference sequence). This CDR3 is 14 amino acids long. Between the trimmed V and J ends, which lost 2 bases and 2 bases, there was a span of 8 bases.